This T cell receptor (beta chain) appears in the sequencing data of a study of Ad26.COV2.S vaccination and SARS-CoV-2 variants. Across the whole study: Administration of Ad26.COV2.S was intramuscular, either once or twice 56 days apart. General study results and limits: After vaccination, reports described spike-specific CD8+ and CD4+ T cell responses as showing substantial breadth.

Repertoires were generated with immunoSEQ multiplex PCR, while TCRdb's copy carries only in-frame clones and drops some. The sample has about 450,000 clones, 80% to 90% seen once. Turning to this clone: As yet, its antigen is unknown.

This sample's treatment: 15 to 20 received Ad26.COV2.S at low or high dose, single or two shots; five or six received placebo; per-sample allocation not given. Sampling occurred on day 63 after the first vaccine or placebo injection. CDR1 and CDR2 (germline): MDHEN, SYDVKM. Trimming removed 1 base at V and 4 bases at J, with 12 bases between. CDR3 size: 15 residues. The sample was peripheral blood, taken in a trial of Ad26.COV2.S vaccine versus placebo. V is TRBV28 and J is TRBJ2-3, with D unclear. The receptor comes from a person between 18 and 65 years old who received the Ad26.COV2.S COVID-19 vaccine or a placebo. The CDR3 loop reads CASSLLQIYSDTQYF. The CDR3 nucleotides are TGTGCCAGCAGTTTATTGCAGATCTACTCAGATACGCAGTATTTT.